The TCR beta chain described here comes from a study of shared clonotypes between healthy human individuals. Whole-study findings and limits: Inspection by rarefaction showed sorted-subset sequencing to be incomplete despite large depth. Apart from blood, nothing was sampled; tissue repertoires likely differ.

A split of CD4+ cells into CD45RA+ naive and CD45RA-negative memory subsets was performed. This clone was seen a handful of times. The antigen is undetermined. Trimming stripped 2 bases from V and 7 bases from J, with 5 bases between. The length of the CDR3 is 11 residues. Germline V lookup: CDR1 WSHSY, CDR2 SAAADI. An assay was performed, and its level was deep. The repertoire was sequenced with immunoSEQ multiplex PCR; TCRdb's copy has only in-frame clones and lacks some. The table includes 2,500,000 or so clones, around 92% detected once. The clonotype originates from a man aged 18-30 years in good health. Some clones in this sample may be carry-over from other donors' samples. This sequence joins TRBV10-2 and TRBJ1-2, with no clear D. The sequenced sample was naive CD4+ T cells from PBMCs. Subset specified: CD45RA+ positively selected. CDR3 DNA: TGCGCCAGCAGTGAGAGGTTTGGCTACACCTTC. It specifies CASSERFGYTF.